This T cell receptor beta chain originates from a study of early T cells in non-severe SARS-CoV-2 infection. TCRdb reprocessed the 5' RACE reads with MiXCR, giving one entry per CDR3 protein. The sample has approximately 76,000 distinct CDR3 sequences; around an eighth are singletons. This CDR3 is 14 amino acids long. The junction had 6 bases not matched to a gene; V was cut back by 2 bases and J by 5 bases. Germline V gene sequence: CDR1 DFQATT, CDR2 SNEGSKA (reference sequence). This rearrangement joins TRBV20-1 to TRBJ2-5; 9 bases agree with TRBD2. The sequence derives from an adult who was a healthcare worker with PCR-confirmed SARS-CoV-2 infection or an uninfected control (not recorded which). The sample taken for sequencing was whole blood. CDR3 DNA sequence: TGCAGTGCTAGACCCTTTAGCGGGAGTGAGACCCAGTACTTC. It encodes CSARPFSGSETQYF.